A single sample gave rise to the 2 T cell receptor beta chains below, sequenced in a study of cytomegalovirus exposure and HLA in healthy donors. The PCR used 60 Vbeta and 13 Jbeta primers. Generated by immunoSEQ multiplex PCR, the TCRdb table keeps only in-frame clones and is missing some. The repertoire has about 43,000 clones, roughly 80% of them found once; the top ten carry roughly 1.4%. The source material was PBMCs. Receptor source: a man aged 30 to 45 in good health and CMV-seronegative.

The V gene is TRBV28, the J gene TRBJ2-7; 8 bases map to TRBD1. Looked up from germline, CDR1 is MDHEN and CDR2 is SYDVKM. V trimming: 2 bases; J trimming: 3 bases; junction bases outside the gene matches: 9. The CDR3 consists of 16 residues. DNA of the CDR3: TGTGCCAGCAGTTTAATTCCCCGGACAGGGAACTACGAGCAGTACTTC. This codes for CASSLIPRTGNYEQYF.

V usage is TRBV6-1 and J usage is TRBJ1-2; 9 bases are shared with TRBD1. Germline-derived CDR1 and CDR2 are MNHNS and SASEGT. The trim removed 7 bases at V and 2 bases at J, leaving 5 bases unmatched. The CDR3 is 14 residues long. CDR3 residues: CASIQGAENYGYTF. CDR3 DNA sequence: TGTGCCAGCATACAGGGGGCAGAAAACTATGGCTACACCTTC.